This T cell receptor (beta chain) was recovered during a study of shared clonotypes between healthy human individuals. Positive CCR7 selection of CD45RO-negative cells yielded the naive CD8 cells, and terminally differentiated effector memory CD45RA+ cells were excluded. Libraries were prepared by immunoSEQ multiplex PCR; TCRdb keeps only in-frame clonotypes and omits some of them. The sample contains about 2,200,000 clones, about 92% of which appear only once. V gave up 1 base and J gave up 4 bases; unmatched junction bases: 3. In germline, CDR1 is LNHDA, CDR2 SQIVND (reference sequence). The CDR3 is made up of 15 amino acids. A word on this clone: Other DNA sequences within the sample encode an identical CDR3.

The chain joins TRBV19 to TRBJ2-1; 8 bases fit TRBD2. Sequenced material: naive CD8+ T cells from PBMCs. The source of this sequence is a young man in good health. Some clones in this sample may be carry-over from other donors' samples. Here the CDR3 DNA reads TGTGCCAGTAGTATAGGGGCTAGCGGGTACAATGAGCAGTTCTTC. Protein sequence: CASSIGASGYNEQFF.